This T cell receptor beta chain was sequenced in a study of blood T cell repertoires in COVID-19. Background on the study: Samples taken during acute and convalescent COVID-19 were collected in the United States, Italy and Spain. From T cells, B-cell-depleted T cells, or PBMCs came the material, which was cDNA or gDNA.

Original methodology: The authors estimated nucleated cell counts from reference gene primer amplification. Only in-frame clones appear in the TCRdb table, and some are missing; sequencing was by immunoSEQ multiplex PCR. V, J and clone size derive from that table, while D and trimming were established from the DNA sequence. Found here are roughly 18,000 clones, approximately 85% of them singletons; the top ten hold about two thirds. V dropped 2 bases and J dropped 4; count of bases not matched to a gene: 4. CDR1 LNHDA and CDR2 SQIVND come from the germline V gene (reference sequence). The CDR3 has 15 residues.

The chain couples TRBV19 to TRBJ2-5; 10 bases agree with TRBD1. Sequencing was done on a sample of peripheral blood. This receptor was taken from a man older than 75 with acute or convalescent COVID-19. The CDR3 reads CASSIPRTGGETQYF. As DNA, the CDR3 is TGTGCCAGTAGTATACCTCGGACAGGGGGAGAGACCCAGTACTTC.